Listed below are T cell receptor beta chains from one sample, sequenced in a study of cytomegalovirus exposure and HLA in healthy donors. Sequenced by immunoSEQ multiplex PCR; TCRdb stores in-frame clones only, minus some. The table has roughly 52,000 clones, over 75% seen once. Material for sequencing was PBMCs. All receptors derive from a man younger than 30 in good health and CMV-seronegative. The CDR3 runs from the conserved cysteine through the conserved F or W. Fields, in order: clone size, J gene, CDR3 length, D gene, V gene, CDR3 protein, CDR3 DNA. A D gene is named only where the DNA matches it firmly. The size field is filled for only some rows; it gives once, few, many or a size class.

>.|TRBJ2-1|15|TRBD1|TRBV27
CASSLRHRGRNEQFF
TGTGCCAGCAGTCTCCGTCACAGGGGCCGCAATGAGCAGTTCTTC
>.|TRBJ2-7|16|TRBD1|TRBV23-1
CASPQFCRGCSYEQYF
TGCGCCAGCCCCCAGTTCTGCAGGGGGTGCTCCTACGAGCAGTACTTC
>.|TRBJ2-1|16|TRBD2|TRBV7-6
CASSLDRWTSKNEQFF
TGTGCCAGCAGCTTAGATAGGTGGACTAGCAAAAATGAGCAGTTCTTC
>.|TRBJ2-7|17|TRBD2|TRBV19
CASSPRTSGRFAYEQYF
TGTGCCAGTAGCCCACGGACTAGCGGGAGGTTTGCCTACGAGCAGTACTTC
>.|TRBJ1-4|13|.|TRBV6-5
CASSYRRNEKLFF
TGTGCCAGCAGTTACCGGAGGAATGAAAAACTGTTTTTT
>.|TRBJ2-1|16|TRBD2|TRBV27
CASSPRLAGGASEQFF
TGTGCCAGCAGTCCGAGACTAGCGGGAGGGGCTAGTGAGCAGTTCTTC
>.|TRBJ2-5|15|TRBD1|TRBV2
CASLVGGQGTETQYF
TGTGCCAGCCTGGTGGGGGGACAGGGAACAGAGACCCAGTACTTC
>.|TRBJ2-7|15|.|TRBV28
CASSLLADTNYEQYF
TGTGCCAGCAGTTTATTGGCAGACACAAACTACGAGCAGTACTTC
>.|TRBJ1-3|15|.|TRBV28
CASRVGGVEENTIYF
TGTGCCAGCAGAGTTGGGGGGGTTGAGGAAAACACCATATATTTT
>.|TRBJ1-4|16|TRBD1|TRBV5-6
CASSSYIRDRDEKLFF
TGTGCCAGCAGCTCCTATATCCGGGACAGGGATGAAAAACTGTTTTTT
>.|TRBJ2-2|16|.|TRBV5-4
CASSLDGTSNTGELFF
TGTGCCAGCAGCTTGGACGGTACCTCGAACACCGGGGAGCTGTTTTTT
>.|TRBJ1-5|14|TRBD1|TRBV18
CASSSRQGDQPQHF
TGTGCCAGCTCATCTAGACAGGGCGATCAGCCCCAGCATTTT
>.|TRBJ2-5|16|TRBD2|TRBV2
CATRGLAGLYQETQYF
TGTGCCACCCGAGGACTAGCGGGACTGTACCAAGAGACCCAGTACTTC
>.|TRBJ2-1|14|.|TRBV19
CASGLPGSYNEQFF
TGTGCCAGTGGACTACCAGGTTCCTACAATGAGCAGTTCTTC
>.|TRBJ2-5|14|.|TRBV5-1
CASSLAGYQETQYF
TGCGCCAGCAGCTTGGCCGGGTACCAAGAGACCCAGTACTTC
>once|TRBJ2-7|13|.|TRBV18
CASSTQGSNEQYF
TGTGCCAGCTCTACACAGGGTTCAAACGAGCAGTACTTC
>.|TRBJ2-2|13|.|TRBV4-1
CASRGWWTGELFF
TGCGCCAGCCGAGGGTGGTGGACCGGGGAGCTGTTTTTT
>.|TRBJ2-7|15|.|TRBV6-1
CASSLLAEGSYEQYF
TGTGCCAGCAGTCTCTTAGCAGAAGGGAGCTACGAGCAGTACTTC
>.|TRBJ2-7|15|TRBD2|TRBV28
CASSLVSGSSHEQYF
TGTGCCAGCAGTTTGGTTAGCGGGAGCTCCCACGAGCAGTACTTC
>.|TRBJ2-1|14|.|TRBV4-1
CASSQVRGDNEQFF
TGCGCCAGCAGCCAAGTCAGAGGCGACAATGAGCAGTTCTTC
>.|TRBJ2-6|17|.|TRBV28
CASSHYSITSGANVLTF
TGTGCCAGCAGTCATTACAGCATTACCTCTGGGGCCAACGTCCTGACTTTC
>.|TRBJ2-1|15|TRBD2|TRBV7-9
CASSLVAGVHNEQFF
TGTGCCAGCAGCTTAGTAGCGGGAGTACACAATGAGCAGTTCTTC
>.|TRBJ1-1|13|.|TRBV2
CASIKAGRTEAFF
TGTGCCAGCATCAAGGCTGGGCGCACTGAAGCTTTCTTT
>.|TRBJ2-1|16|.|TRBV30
CGASLAAGGSYNEQFF
TGTGGGGCAAGTTTGGCAGCCGGGGGCTCCTACAATGAGCAGTTCTTC
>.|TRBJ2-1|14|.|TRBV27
CASSLYFRGYEQFF
TGTGCCAGCAGTTTATATTTCAGGGGCTATGAGCAGTTCTTC
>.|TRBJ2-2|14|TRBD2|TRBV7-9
CASSLGGDTGELFF
TGTGCCAGCAGCTTGGGAGGGGACACCGGGGAGCTGTTTTTT
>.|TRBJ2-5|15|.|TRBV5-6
CASSPRGGGRETQYF
TGTGCCAGCAGCCCCCGGGGAGGGGGACGGGAGACCCAGTACTTC
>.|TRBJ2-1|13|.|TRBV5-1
CASSEALHNEQFF
TGCGCCAGCAGCGAGGCTCTACACAATGAGCAGTTCTTC
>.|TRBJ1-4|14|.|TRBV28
CASSLVQNNEKLFF
TGTGCCAGCAGTTTAGTCCAGAATAATGAAAAACTGTTTTTT
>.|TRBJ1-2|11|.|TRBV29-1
CSVEGAYGYTF
TGCAGCGTTGAGGGGGCCTATGGCTACACCTTC
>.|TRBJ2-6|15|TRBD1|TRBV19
CASRDRGAGANVLTF
TGTGCCAGCCGGGACAGGGGGGCTGGGGCCAACGTCCTGACTTTC
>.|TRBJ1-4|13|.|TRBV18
CASSLDHRVKLFF
TGTGCCAGCTCACTCGATCACAGGGTAAAACTGTTTTTT
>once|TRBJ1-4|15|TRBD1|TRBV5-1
CASSAQGLANEKLFF
TGCGCCAGCAGCGCACAGGGGTTGGCTAATGAAAAACTGTTTTTT
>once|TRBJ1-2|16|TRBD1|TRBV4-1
CASEGQETGENYGYTF
TGCGCCAGCGAGGGGCAGGAGACAGGGGAAAACTATGGCTACACCTTC
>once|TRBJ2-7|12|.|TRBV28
CASIGGPYEQYF
TGTGCCAGCATAGGCGGCCCCTACGAGCAGTACTTC
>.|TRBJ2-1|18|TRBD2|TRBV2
CASSDSEGLAGSYNEQFF
TGTGCCAGCAGTGATTCGGAGGGACTAGCGGGGTCCTACAATGAGCAGTTCTTC
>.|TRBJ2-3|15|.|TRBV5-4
CASSLITGNTDTQYF
TGTGCCAGCAGCTTGATTACGGGTAACACAGATACGCAGTATTTT